This TCR beta chain originates from a study of cytomegalovirus exposure and HLA in healthy donors. This clone was seen only a few times. Antigen specificity is unknown. Findings of the study overall: Earlier results showed most TCR beta V segments being productive about 87% or about 30% of the time. Published work reported that the classifier diagnosed cytomegalovirus status with high specificity and sensitivity.

V was shortened by 1 base and J by 4 bases, with 7 bases between the two germline ends. The CDR3 length is 14 residues. CDR1 is SGHAT, CDR2 FQNNGV, per germline. 60 Vbeta and 13 Jbeta primers were used in PCR. Data came from immunoSEQ multiplex PCR; TCRdb stores just in-frame clones and leaves some out. Among some 130,000 clones listed, roughly 80% were seen once. Sequencing was performed on PBMCs. The chain uses TRBV11-2 and TRBJ1-4; D is possibly TRBD1 (6 bases). The TCR originated in a man aged 25-40 years in good health and CMV-seronegative. The CDR3 nucleotides are TGTGCCAGCAGCTTAGTACAGGGTAATGAAAAACTGTTTTTT. Encoded protein: CASSLVQGNEKLFF.